These 20 T cell receptor beta chains share one sample of origin, sequenced in a study of blood T cell repertoires in COVID-19 (dated by TCRdb to the early 2020s). Library preparation used the immunoSEQ multiplex PCR assay. TCRdb carries this immuneACCESS record with in-frame sequences only. Its versions omit some clonotypes, under half of them owing to an unresolved V gene in the studies checked, with the rest unexplained. Here the sample has 200,000 to 250,000 clones; 84% occur a single time. Less than 8% of the sample lies in the top ten. The specimen sequenced was peripheral blood. The receptor source for this set is a woman between 45 and 65 years old with active or convalescent COVID-19.

This chain uses TRBV19 with TRBJ1-2; 7 bases are shared with TRBD1. The ends lost 10 bases at V and 5 bases at J; junction bases unmatched: 16. From germline, CDR1 is LNHDA and CDR2 SQIVND (reference sequence). This CDR3 is built from 15 residues. The CDR3 DNA reads as TGTGCCACCATCCACGGGACAGCCAATGGATATGGCTACACCTTC. Its protein is CATIHGTANGYGYTF.

The V call is TRBV5-1, the J call TRBJ1-5, with a possible D match to TRBD1 (6 bases). Trimming left V 0 bases short and J 7 bases short, with 14 bases between. Germline V gives CDR1 SGHRS, CDR2 YFSETQ. CDR3 length: 15 residues. CDR3 amino acids: CASSLAGAQGQPQHF. As DNA, the CDR3 is TGCGCCAGCAGCTTGGCAGGGGCCCAGGGACAGCCCCAGCATTTT.

The chain joins TRBV30 to TRBJ1-2, with 8 positions matching TRBD1. The CDR3 length is 13 residues. The V gene's germline CDR1 is GTSNPN and CDR2 SVGIG (reference sequence). V lost 3 bases, J lost 4 bases, and 4 bases stayed unmatched. This CDR3 reads CAWSSGGGYGYTF. The CDR3 nucleotides are TGTGCCTGGAGCTCAGGGGGCGGCTATGGCTACACCTTC.

The genes are TRBV13 and TRBJ2-7; D uncertain. The CDR3 length is 13 residues. The germline V gene has CDR1 PRHDT and CDR2 FYEKMQ (reference sequence). The V end lost 4 bases, the J end lost 2 bases, and 9 bases lay between the germline ends. This CDR3 reads CASSSSGPYEQYF. The CDR3 nucleotides read TGTGCCAGCAGCTCCAGTGGTCCCTACGAGCAGTACTTC. The complete variable domain, with remaining parts taken from reference TRBV13 and TRBJ2-7, reads AAGVIQSPRHLIKEKRETATLKCYPIPRHDTVYWYQQGPGQDPQFLISFYEKMQSDKGSIPDRFSAQQFSDYHSELNMSSLELGDSALYFCASSSSGPYEQYFGPGTRLTVT.

This clone was seen just once. This chain uses TRBV12-3 or TRBV12-4 with TRBJ1-1; unclear D gene. The CDR3 consists of 13 residues. V shed 1 base and J shed 4 bases, with 7 bases lying between them. The CDR3: CASSLDGGTEAFF. CDR3 DNA: TGTGCCAGCAGTTTAGATGGAGGCACTGAAGCTTTCTTT.

The chain links TRBV5-4 to TRBJ1-1, with 8 bases matching TRBD1. V gave up 5 bases and J gave up 5 bases; unmatched junction bases: 8. The CDR3 has 14 residues. The germline gives CDR1 SGHNT, CDR2 YYREEE (reference sequence). The CDR3 coding sequence is TGTGCCAGCAGTTCGGACAGGGTTCCGACTGAAGCTTTCTTT. This encodes CASSSDRVPTEAFF.

Only one count was recorded for this clone. CDR3 protein: CASSYTGSSEAFF. The CDR3 region has the DNA TGTGCCAGCAGTTACACAGGGTCCTCTGAAGCTTTCTTT. The chain employs TRBV6-5 and TRBJ1-1, with a weak D call TRBD1 (6 bases). Looked up from germline, CDR1 is MNHEY and CDR2 is SVGAGI. The V and J ends lost 2 bases and 6 bases respectively, with 10 bases between them. CDR3 length: 13 residues.

The V call is TRBV6-8, the J call TRBJ1-2, with TRBD1 matching 8 bases. The CDR3 has 17 residues. Germline V gene sequence: CDR1 MNHGY, CDR2 SAAAGT. The J segment lost 8 bases and the V segment lost 0 bases, leaving 14 bases of the junction unmatched. The DNA of the CDR3 is TGTGCCAGCAGTTACTCGCCTCCCTCAAGGACAGGGAGAGGCTACACCTTC. Protein sequence: CASSYSPPSRTGRGYTF.

The chain employs TRBV19 and TRBJ2-3; D remains unclear. Trimming shortened V by 6 bases and J by 0 bases, and 16 bases separated the two germline ends. Germline V gene sequence: CDR1 LNHDA, CDR2 SQIVND (reference sequence). The CDR3 extends over 16 amino acids. CDR3 in amino acids: CASSPKLVPSTDTQYF. In DNA, the CDR3 is TGTGCCAGTAGCCCAAAGCTTGTCCCTAGCACAGATACGCAGTATTTT.

The chain combines TRBV2 with TRBJ1-2; 7 nucleotides match TRBD1. CDR1 and CDR2 from the germline V gene are SNHLY and FYNNEI. This CDR3 is built from 14 residues. V trimming: 0 bases; J trimming: 7 bases; junction bases outside the gene matches: 5. CDR3 sequence: CASSEARDSSGYTF. CDR3 bases: TGTGCCAGCAGTGAAGCGCGGGACAGCTCTGGCTACACCTTC.

CDR3 loop: CASSITSGGAANQPQHF. For the CDR3, the DNA is TGTGCCAGTAGTATTACCTCTGGGGGCGCGGCCAATCAGCCCCAGCATTTT. The J gene is TRBJ1-5, the V gene TRBV19; D is perhaps TRBD1 (6 bases). The CDR3 is 17 amino acids. V was pared by 3 bases and J by 3 bases, with 18 bases between. Germline values: CDR1 LNHDA, CDR2 SQIVND (reference sequence).

The V call is TRBV28, the J call TRBJ2-7; a weak D match, TRBD1 (6 bases). Trimming pared 6 bases from V and 5 bases from J, leaving 17 bases between. CDR1 MDHEN and CDR2 SYDVKM come from the germline V gene. The CDR3 contains 14 residues. CDR3 coding DNA: TGTGCCAGCAGCCTTGACAGGTTGGAAGACGAGCAGTACTTC. It translates to CASSLDRLEDEQYF.

The gene calls are TRBV5-1 and TRBJ2-1; D not resolved. The CDR3 has 15 residues. Per germline, CDR1 SGHRS and CDR2 YFSETQ. Trimming pared 0 bases from V and 5 bases from J, leaving 12 bases between. The CDR3 DNA reads TGCGCCAGCAGCTTGGATTCGGGTTTGGACAATGAGCAGTTCTTC. This sequence encodes CASSLDSGLDNEQFF.

This clone was seen a few times. The rearrangement uses TRBV12-3 or TRBV12-4 and TRBJ1-2; D remains ambiguous. Trimming cost V 1 base and J 10 bases, with 13 bases left between them. The CDR3 consists of 13 residues. The CDR3 bases are TGTGCCAGCAGTTTAGATGTCGTGGAGGCCTACACCTTC. This sequence encodes CASSLDVVEAYTF.

The chain has TRBV5-1 and TRBJ1-3; no reliable D call. The CDR3 is made up of 15 amino acids. Germline V gene sequence: CDR1 SGHRS, CDR2 YFSETQ. V lost 2 bases and J lost 4, with 13 bases in between. CDR3 DNA sequence: TGCGCCAGCAGCTTCAACCCGACACAGGGAAACACCATATATTTT. Protein: CASSFNPTQGNTIYF.

V gene TRBV4-2 combines with J gene TRBJ2-5; 10 bases are a match to TRBD2. V shed 8 bases, J shed 2 bases, and the junction held 14 bases outside the gene matches. The V gene's germline CDR1 is LGHNA and CDR2 YNFKEQ. The CDR3 totals 17 residues. CDR3 nucleotides: TGTGCCAGCTCAACGTCAGGGGAACTAGCGGGACAAGAGACCCAGTACTTC. Translated, it gives CASSTSGELAGQETQYF.

V usage is TRBV5-1 and J usage is TRBJ2-6; 10 bases are shared with TRBD1. The CDR3 is 18 amino acids. V lost 3 bases and J lost 2; bases outside the gene matches: 8. Germline loops: CDR1 SGHRS, CDR2 YFSETQ. This chain's CDR3 is CASSSQDRGLPGANVLTF. The CDR3 region has the DNA TGCGCCAGCAGCTCCCAGGACAGGGGGTTACCTGGGGCCAACGTCCTGACTTTC.

This clone came up once. The gene calls are TRBV3-1 (or the pseudogene TRBV3-2) and TRBJ1-1; possibly TRBD1 for D (5 bases). The length of the CDR3 is 14 residues. V lost 0 bases and J lost 4, with 9 bases in between. Germline CDR1 and CDR2: LGHDT and YNNKEL (reference sequence). CDR3 in DNA: TGTGCCAGCAGCCAAGATATGGGGCCCACTGAAGCTTTCTTT. As protein: CASSQDMGPTEAFF.

The rearrangement uses TRBV3-1 (or the pseudogene TRBV3-2) and TRBJ1-6; 10 bases agree with TRBD1. This CDR3 is 18 amino acids long. Per the germline V gene, CDR1 is LGHDT and CDR2 is YNNKEL (reference sequence). V trimming: 4 bases; J trimming: 3 bases; junction bases outside the gene matches: 9. The CDR3 here is CASSPIVGTGVYNSPLHF. In nucleotides, the CDR3 is TGTGCCAGCAGCCCTATCGTAGGGACAGGGGTCTATAATTCACCCCTCCACTTT.

This clone was found a few times. The chain recombines TRBV19 with TRBJ2-2, with 10 nucleotides matching TRBD2. The CDR3 is 16 amino acids. Germline CDR1 LNHDA, CDR2 SQIVND (reference sequence). J was trimmed by 4 bases and V by 3 bases; bases with no gene match: 5. In DNA form, the CDR3 reads TGTGCCAGTAGTATCCGGACTAGCGGTGGCACCGGGGAGCTGTTTTTT. Protein sequence: CASSIRTSGGTGELFF.